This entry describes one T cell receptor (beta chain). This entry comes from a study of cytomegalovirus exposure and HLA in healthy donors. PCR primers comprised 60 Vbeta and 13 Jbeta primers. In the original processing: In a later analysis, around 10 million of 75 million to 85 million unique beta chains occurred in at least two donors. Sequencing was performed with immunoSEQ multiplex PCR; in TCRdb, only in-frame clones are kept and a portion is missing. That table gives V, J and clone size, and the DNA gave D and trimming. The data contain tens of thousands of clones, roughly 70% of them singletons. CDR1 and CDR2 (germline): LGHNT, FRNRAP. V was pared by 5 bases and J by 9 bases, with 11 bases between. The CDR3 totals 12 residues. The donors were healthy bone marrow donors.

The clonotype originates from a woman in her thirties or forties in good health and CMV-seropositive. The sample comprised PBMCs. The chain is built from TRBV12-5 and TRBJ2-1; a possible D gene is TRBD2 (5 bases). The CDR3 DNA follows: TGTGCTAGTGGTAAACTAGAGACTGAGCAGTTCTTC. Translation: CASGKLETEQFF.